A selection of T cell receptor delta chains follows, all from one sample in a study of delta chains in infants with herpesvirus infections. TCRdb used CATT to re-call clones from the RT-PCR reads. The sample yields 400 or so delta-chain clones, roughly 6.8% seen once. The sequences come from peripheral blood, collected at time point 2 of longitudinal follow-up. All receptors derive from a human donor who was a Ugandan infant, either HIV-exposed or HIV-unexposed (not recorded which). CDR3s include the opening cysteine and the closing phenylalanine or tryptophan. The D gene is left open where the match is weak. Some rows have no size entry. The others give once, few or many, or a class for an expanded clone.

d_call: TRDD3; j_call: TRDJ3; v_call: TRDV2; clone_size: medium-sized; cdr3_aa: CACDTGGYASWDTRQMFF; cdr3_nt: TGTGCCTGTGACACTGGGGGATACGCATCCTGGGACACCCGACAGATGTTTTTC
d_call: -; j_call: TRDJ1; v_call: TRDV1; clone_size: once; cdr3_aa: CALGERSNPTAFGVWDKPRYTDKLIF; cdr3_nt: TGTGCTCTTGGGGAAAGGTCAAATCCTACGGCGTTTGGAGTTTGGGATAAGCCCCGGTACACCGATAAACTCATCTTT
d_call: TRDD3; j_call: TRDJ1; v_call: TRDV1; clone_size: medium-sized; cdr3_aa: CALGELLPARGGIRSWTDKLIF; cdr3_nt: TGTGCTCTTGGGGAACTTTTGCCGGCCCGAGGGGGGATACGATCTTGGACCGATAAACTCATCTTT
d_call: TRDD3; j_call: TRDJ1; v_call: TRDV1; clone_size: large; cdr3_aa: CALGVPPSSLSYWGILRTDKLIF; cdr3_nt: TGTGCTCTTGGGGTCCCACCTTCCTCCCTTTCATACTGGGGGATCCTAAGGACCGATAAACTCATCTTT
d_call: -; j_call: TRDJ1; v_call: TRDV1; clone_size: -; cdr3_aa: CALGELPRRGSRGHEGYTDKLIF; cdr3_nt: TGTGCTCTTGGGGAACTTCCTAGAAGGGGGTCCAGGGGGCACGAAGGCTACACCGATAAACTCATCTTT
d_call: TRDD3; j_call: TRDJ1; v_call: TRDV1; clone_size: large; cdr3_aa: CALGELSPRGILDKLIF; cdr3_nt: TGTGCTCTTGGGGAACTATCTCCTAGGGGGATACTGGATAAACTCATCTTT
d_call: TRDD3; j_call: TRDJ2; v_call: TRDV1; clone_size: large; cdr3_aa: CALGELSTGGYRGTAQLFF; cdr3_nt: TGTGCTCTTGGGGAACTTTCAACTGGGGGATACCGGGGGACAGCACAACTCTTCTTT
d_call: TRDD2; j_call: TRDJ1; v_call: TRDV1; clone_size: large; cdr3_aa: CALGELGYRFLHHYTDKLIF; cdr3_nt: TGTGCTCTTGGGGAACTAGGCTACAGATTCCTACACCATTACACCGATAAACTCATCTTT
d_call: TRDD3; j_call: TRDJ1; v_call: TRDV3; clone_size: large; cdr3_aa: CAFSEAFGGYAMTDKLIF; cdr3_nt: TGTGCCTTTTCTGAGGCGTTTGGGGGATACGCGATGACCGATAAACTCATCTTT
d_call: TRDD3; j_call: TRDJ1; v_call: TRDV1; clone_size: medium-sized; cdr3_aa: CALGEERSPGVGEADKLIF; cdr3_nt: TGTGCTCTTGGGGAAGAACGGTCCCCGGGAGTGGGGGAAGCCGATAAACTCATCTTT
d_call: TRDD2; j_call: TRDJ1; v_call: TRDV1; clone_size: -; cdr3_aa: CALGDHSASYGVNELIF; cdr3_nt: TGTGCTCTTGGGGACCACTCCGCTTCCTACGGGGTCAATGAGCTCATCTTT
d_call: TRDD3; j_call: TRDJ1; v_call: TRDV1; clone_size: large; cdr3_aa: CALAFDWGIRRDHNKLIF; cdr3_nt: TGTGCTCTCGCGTTCGACTGGGGGATACGAAGGGATCACAATAAACTCATCTTT
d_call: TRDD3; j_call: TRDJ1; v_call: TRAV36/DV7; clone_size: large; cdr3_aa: CATRPNRGIHGDKLIF; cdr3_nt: TGTGCTACTAGGCCTAACCGGGGGATACACGGCGATAAACTCATCTTT